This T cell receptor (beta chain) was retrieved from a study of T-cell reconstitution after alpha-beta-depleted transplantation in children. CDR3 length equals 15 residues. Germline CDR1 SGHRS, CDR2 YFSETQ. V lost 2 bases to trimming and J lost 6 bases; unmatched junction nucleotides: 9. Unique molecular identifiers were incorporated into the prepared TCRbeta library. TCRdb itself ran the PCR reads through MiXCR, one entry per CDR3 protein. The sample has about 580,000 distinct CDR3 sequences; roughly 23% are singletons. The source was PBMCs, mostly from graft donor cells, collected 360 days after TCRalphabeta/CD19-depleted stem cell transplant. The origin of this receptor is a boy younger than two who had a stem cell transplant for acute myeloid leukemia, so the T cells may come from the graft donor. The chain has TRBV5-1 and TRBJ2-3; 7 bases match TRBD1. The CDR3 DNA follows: TGCGCCAGCAGCTTTGACAGGGCAACGGGGGATACGCAGTATTTT. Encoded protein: CASSFDRATGDTQYF.